This T cell receptor beta chain was obtained from a study of blood T cell repertoires in COVID-19 (dated by TCRdb to the early 2020s). Regarding the research as a whole: Samples covering the acute and convalescent phases of COVID-19 were provided by collaborators in the United States, Italy and Spain. The prospective study material was composed of cDNA or gDNA derived from T cells, B-cell-depleted T cells, or PBMCs. The dataset comprised deeply sampled blood TCRbeta repertoires from subjects exposed to, actively infected with, or recovered from COVID-19. A freely available public database, intended as a resource for researchers studying the immune response to SARS-CoV-2, is where the repertoires were released. The samples were drawn from two sources: the first 160 participants of the ongoing ImmuneRACE study, and over 950 subjects contributed by 6 global collaborators. Sample metadata almost always included a de-identified subject ID, COVID-19 status, age in years and sex. Where HLA class I and class II types were available, the types were taken from metadata supplied by the sample provider, not from assay-based typing. Results the study describes overall, beyond this receptor: Clinical and demographic metadata were provided uncurated, with the amount varying by source and participant.

Via the germline V gene (reference sequence), CDR1 is WNHNN and CDR2 SYGVQD. Relative to germline, V is missing 8 bases and J is missing 5 bases, with 7 bases of the junction outside any gene match. The CDR3 runs 14 residues from the cysteine to the phenylalanine. The kept DNA is CDR3 alone, 42 bases in frame from the first base. TCRbeta CDR3 regions were amplified from genomic DNA by means of the immunoSEQ Assay, a bias-controlled multiplex PCR. On the study's bioinformatics: The number of nucleated cells in each sample was estimated by amplification of reference gene primers within the assay. To quantify the absolute abundance of each unique TCRbeta CDR3 rearrangement, sequence reads were collapsed and filtered. Productive Simpson clonality was computed per sample as the square root of Simpson's diversity index over productive rearrangements. TCRdb retrieved this table from immuneACCESS and kept in-frame rearrangements only. Not all clones are present; in checked studies, unresolved V genes account for under half, and no reason is known for the remainder. V, J and clone size are those of that table, while D and trimming were read from the DNA. The sample table holds some 240,000 clones, of which 80% to 90% were seen once. The top ten clones comprise approximately 1.3% of the sample.

Details on this clone: Its specific antigen is unknown. Qualities for individual bases were not recorded, and no much larger clone is one base off.

A second Seattle source provided samples from volunteer blood donors who had recovered from COVID-19. The collaborating institutions used their own protocols to collect whole blood in K2EDTA tubes. Collaborator samples were shipped for TCRbeta analysis as frozen whole blood, isolated PBMCs, or DNA extracted from either sample type. The receptor chain draws on TRBV10-1 and TRBJ2-3; 10 of the junction bases match TRBD2. The specimen was peripheral blood. The TCR comes from a middle-aged woman who had recovered from COVID-19. The DNA sequence is given as TGCGCCAGCGGAGCGGGGGGGGAGGTAGATACGCAGTATTTT. Translated, this is CASGAGGEVDTQYF.